The rows below give T cell receptor beta chains drawn from one sample of a study of blood T cell repertoires in COVID-19. Libraries were prepared by immunoSEQ multiplex PCR; TCRdb keeps only in-frame clonotypes and omits some of them. In the table there are roughly 250,000 clones, roughly 80% of which are singletons. The sample was peripheral blood. All receptors come from an older woman with active or convalescent COVID-19. The CDR3 runs from the conserved cysteine through the conserved F or W. Fields, in order: clone size, D gene, V gene, J gene, CDR3 protein, CDR3 DNA. The D gene is left open where the match is weak. Clone sizes are given selectively: once, few, many, or a class where the clone is expanded.

.	.	TRBV6-2/TRBV6-3	TRBJ1-3	CASSQAHTIYF	TGTGCCAGCAGTCAGGCTCACACCATATATTTT
once	TRBD1	TRBV29-1	TRBJ1-3	CSVAPTTGAAGNTIYF	TGCAGCGTTGCCCCCACCACAGGGGCCGCTGGAAACACCATATATTTT
.	.	TRBV6-2/TRBV6-3	TRBJ1-5	CASSYVGLVTQPQHF	TGTGCCAGCAGTTACGTGGGCCTGGTTACTCAGCCCCAGCATTTT
.	.	TRBV19	TRBJ2-3	CASSIDHRDTQYF	TGTGCCAGTAGTATAGATCATAGAGATACGCAGTATTTT
.	TRBD1	TRBV19	TRBJ1-1	CASTTGTVAFF	TGTGCCAGTACCACCGGGACAGTAGCTTTCTTT
.	TRBD2	TRBV5-1	TRBJ2-1	CASSLGAGTSLNEQFF	TGCGCCAGCAGCTTGGGGGCAGGGACTAGCTTGAATGAGCAGTTCTTC
once	.	TRBV19	TRBJ2-2	CASSPRFGELFF	TGTGCCAGTAGTCCTCGGTTCGGGGAGCTGTTTTTT
.	TRBD2	TRBV6-5	TRBJ2-7	CASRTHGTTPYF	TGTGCCAGCAGGACGCACGGGACTACTCCGTACTTC
.	TRBD1	TRBV19	TRBJ1-2	CASRQGAFLSYGYTF	TGTGCCAGCCGACAGGGGGCGTTTCTCAGCTATGGCTACACCTTC
.	TRBD1	TRBV19	TRBJ1-2	CASIPTGRANYGYTF	TGTGCCAGTATCCCGACAGGGAGAGCTAACTATGGCTACACCTTC
.	.	TRBV10-3	TRBJ2-2	CAISDVTGGPNTGELFF	TGTGCCATCAGTGATGTCACGGGGGGCCCGAACACCGGGGAGCTGTTTTTT
.	.	TRBV2	TRBJ1-3	CASSDVLGGGNTIYF	TGTGCCAGCAGTGATGTATTGGGGGGAGGAAACACCATATATTTT
.	.	TRBV25-1	TRBJ2-3	CASSDQGRADTQYF	TGTGCCAGCAGTGATCAGGGGAGGGCGGATACGCAGTATTTT
.	.	TRBV7-3	TRBJ1-6	CASSLSGDRGNSPLHF	TGTGCCAGCAGCTTAAGTGGGGATAGGGGGAATTCACCCCTCCACTTT